The 20 T cell receptor beta chains reported below all come from one sample, sequenced in a study of CD8 T cells in Susac syndrome. RNA in amounts of roughly 0.5 to 1 ug was reverse transcribed with random hexamers. TCRdb ran MiXCR on the immunoSEQ multiplex PCR reads and lists one entry per CDR3 protein. This table holds roughly 200,000 distinct CDR3 sequences, roughly 95% found once. The specimen sequenced was CD4+ T cells from PBMCs. Receptor source: a human donor with multiple sclerosis.

The gene calls are TRBV12-3 or TRBV12-4 and TRBJ2-3; D may be TRBD1 or TRBD2 (6 bases each). The V and J ends lost 3 bases and 6 bases respectively, with 16 bases between them. The CDR3 is 15 amino acids. CDR3 bases: TGTGCCAGCAGTTTTTATGGGGGGCGCAGGGATACGCAGTATTTT. Protein product: CASSFYGGRRDTQYF.

On this clonotype itself: The junction departs from germline at one end; a sequencing error may be responsible. V gene TRBV7-7 combines with J gene TRBJ2-1; D may match TRBD1 or TRBD2 (5 bases each). Germline-derived CDR1 and CDR2 are SSHAT and FNYEAQ (reference sequence). The CDR3 has 15 residues. The CDR3 protein is CASSPRDGTYNEQFF. The CDR3 DNA is TGTGCTAGCAGCCCCCGGGACGGAACCTACAATGAGCAGTTCTTC.

The chain is built from TRBV7-9 and TRBJ2-6; TRBD1 is a possible D gene (5 bases). V lost 2 bases and J 3 bases, leaving 5 bases between the germline ends. This CDR3 contains 14 residues. CDR1 and CDR2 from the germline V gene are SEHNR and FQNEAQ (reference sequence). The CDR3 DNA follows: TGTGCCAGCAGCTTACAGGGTGGGGCCAACGTCCTGACTTTC. It encodes CASSLQGGANVLTF.

The V and J genes are TRBV7-9 and TRBJ1-6, with D tentatively TRBD1 (5 bases). The V gene lost 5 bases and the J gene lost 8 bases, with 13 bases spanning the gap. CDR1 and CDR2 from the germline V gene are SEHNR and FQNEAQ (reference sequence). The CDR3 runs 14 residues. CDR3 sequence reads: CASSTDTNHSPLHF. The CDR3 DNA reads TGTGCCAGCAGCACGGACACTAACCATTCACCCCTCCACTTT. Variable domain in full (rest from reference TRBV7-9 and TRBJ1-6): DTGVSQNPRHKITKRGQNVTFRCDPISEHNRLYWYRQTLGQGPEFLTYFQNEAQLEKSRLLSDRFSAERPKGSFSTLEIQRTEQGDSAMYLCASSTDTNHSPLHFGNGTRLTVT.

This chain links TRBV5-1 with TRBJ2-5; TRBD1 matches at 10 bases. From germline, CDR1 is SGHRS and CDR2 YFSETQ. Germline trimming cut 0 bases from V and 2 bases from J; bases unmatched to any gene: 1. The CDR3 is 15 residues long. CDR3 sequence (DNA): TGCGCCAGCAGCTTGGGGACAGGGGGACAAGAGACCCAGTACTTC. It yields the protein CASSLGTGGQETQYF.

The genes are TRBV20-1 and TRBJ2-5, with 8 bases that match TRBD2. This CDR3 is built from 14 residues. After removal of 0 bases from V and 5 bases from J, the junction contained 5 bases not matched to a gene. CDR1 and CDR2 from the germline V gene are DFQATT and SNEGSKA (reference sequence). CDR3 loop: CSAREGLVGETQYF. Written as DNA, the CDR3 is TGCAGTGCTAGAGAGGGACTAGTTGGTGAGACCCAGTACTTC.

The chain carries TRBV28 and TRBJ1-2; D perhaps matches TRBD1 (6 bases). V lost 6 bases to trimming and J lost 3 bases, with 8 bases between them. The length of the CDR3 is 12 residues. Per the germline V gene, CDR1 is MDHEN and CDR2 is SYDVKM. The CDR3 DNA follows: TGTGCCAGCAGAGGGGGATACTATGGCTACACCTTC. Its translation is CASRGGYYGYTF.

As DNA, the CDR3 is TGCGCCAGCAGCTGGGGACAGGGGAACACCGGGGAGCTGTTTTTT. It translates to CASSWGQGNTGELFF. The rearrangement uses TRBV5-1 and TRBJ2-2; TRBD1 aligns across 9 bases. Germline V gives CDR1 SGHRS, CDR2 YFSETQ. V dropped 3 bases and J dropped 1; count of bases not matched to a gene: 1. This CDR3 is 15 amino acids long.

The chain links TRBV25-1 to TRBJ1-2; D gene unclear. The V end was cut by 6 bases, the J end by 8 bases, with 13 bases between. Looked up from germline, CDR1 is MGHDK and CDR2 is SYGVNS. The CDR3 is 12 amino acids. The CDR3 bases are TGTGCCAGCAGCGGCCCCGGTAGCGGCTACACCTTC. Its protein is CASSGPGSGYTF.

J is TRBJ1-1 and V is TRBV5-4; 9 bases map to TRBD1. Germline CDR1 is SGHNT and CDR2 is YYREEE (reference sequence). The CDR3 is made up of 17 amino acids. After removal of 5 bases from V and 0 bases from J, the junction contained 11 bases not matched to a gene. The CDR3 bases are TGTGCCAGCAGACGGGGACAGGGAGTCCCCATGAACACTGAAGCTTTCTTT. Amino acid sequence: CASRRGQGVPMNTEAFF. The full variable domain, in which reference TRBV5-4 and TRBJ1-1 provide the parts outside the CDR3, is ETGVTQSPTHLIKTRGQQVTLRCSSQSGHNTVSWYQQALGQGPQFIFQYYREEENGRGNFPPRFSGLQFPNYSSELNVNALELDDSALYLCASRRGQGVPMNTEAFFGQGTRLTVV.

This rearrangement joins TRBV19 to TRBJ1-2, with a possible D match to TRBD1 (5 bases). In germline, CDR1 is LNHDA, CDR2 SQIVND (reference sequence). The V end lost 5 bases, the J end lost 4 bases, and 17 bases lay between the germline ends. The CDR3 length is 15 residues. CDR3 in DNA: TGTGCCAGTAGTGCCCGAGGGGATTCCTTCTATGGCTACACCTTC. Its translation is CASSARGDSFYGYTF.

The J gene is TRBJ2-7, the V gene TRBV18, with 7 bases that match TRBD1. The V gene's germline CDR1 is KGHSH and CDR2 LQKENI. J gave up 0 bases and V 3 bases, and 5 bases lay outside the gene matches. This CDR3 is 15 amino acids long. CDR3 region: CASSPRQGSSYEQYF. For the CDR3, the DNA is TGTGCCAGCTCACCCCGACAGGGCTCCTCCTACGAGCAGTACTTC.

V usage is TRBV12-5 and J usage is TRBJ2-1; tentative D call: TRBD1 (5 bases). The germline V gene encodes CDR1 LGHNT and CDR2 FRNRAP. The CDR3 is made up of 14 amino acids. Trimming pared 0 bases from V and 9 bases from J, leaving 12 bases between. CDR3 sequence reads: CASGLVKGMPEQFF. For the CDR3, the DNA is TGTGCTAGTGGTTTGGTAAAGGGGATGCCTGAGCAGTTCTTC. Full variable domain (rest looked up from reference TRBV12-5 and TRBJ2-1): DARVTQTPRHKVTEMGQEVTMRCQPILGHNTVFWYRQTMMQGLELLAYFRNRAPLDDSGMPKDRFSAEMPDATLATLKIQPSEPRDSAVYFCASGLVKGMPEQFFGPGTRLTVL.

This chain joins TRBV29-1 and TRBJ1-1; 9 bases are a match to TRBD1. The CDR3 contains 14 residues. Per germline, CDR1 SQVTM and CDR2 ANQGSEA. V dropped 6 bases and J dropped 2; count of bases not matched to a gene: 7. CDR3 region: CSVSGGQGNTEAFF. CDR3 DNA sequence: TGCAGCGTCAGCGGGGGACAGGGAAACACTGAAGCTTTCTTT.

This clonotype has just one count. V gene TRBV12-3 or TRBV12-4 combines with J gene TRBJ1-5; a possible D gene is TRBD1 (5 bases). This CDR3 contains 15 residues. Trimming cost V 6 bases and J 8 bases, with 20 bases left between them. CDR3 residues: CASSPGTGLLEPQHF. The CDR3 nucleotides are TGTGCCAGCAGCCCCGGGACGGGACTTTTGGAGCCCCAGCATTTT.

V gene TRBV3-1 combines with J gene TRBJ2-7; no clear D. The germline CDR1 and CDR2 sequences are LGHDT and YNNKEL (reference sequence). Trimming pared 0 bases from V and 2 bases from J, leaving 8 bases between. The CDR3 has 14 amino acids. CDR3 sequence (DNA): TGTGCCAGCAGCCAAGATCCAGTAACCTACGAGCAGTACTTC. Translated, it gives CASSQDPVTYEQYF.

The rearrangement uses TRBV12-3 or TRBV12-4 and TRBJ2-7, with a weak D call TRBD1 (6 bases). This CDR3 has 15 residues. Trimming shortened V by 3 bases and J by 3 bases, and 15 bases separated the two germline ends. CDR3 bases: TGTGCCAGCAGTTTGGGACACCGAGTAGACTACGAGCAGTACTTC. It translates to CASSLGHRVDYEQYF.

The chain employs TRBV12-3 or TRBV12-4 and TRBJ2-2; D is ambiguous. This CDR3 comprises 12 residues. The V end lost 8 bases, the J end lost 3 bases, and 7 bases lay between the germline ends. The CDR3 DNA sequence: TGTGCCAGCCTACCCGACACCGGGGAGCTGTTTTTT. Translated: CASLPDTGELFF.

The V and J genes are TRBV4-1 and TRBJ2-3, with TRBD1 matching 7 bases. Germline V CDR1 and CDR2: MGHRA, YSYEKL. V lost 5 bases to trimming and J lost 6 bases; unmatched junction nucleotides: 11. The CDR3 length is 15 residues. The chain's CDR3 is CASSVTGTHGDTQYF. CDR3 in DNA: TGCGCCAGCAGCGTGACAGGGACCCACGGCGATACGCAGTATTTT.

In DNA form, the CDR3 reads TGTGCCAGCAGCCAAACGGGGGGCATAGCCTACGAGCAGTACTTC. Protein product: CASSQTGGIAYEQYF. This chain connects TRBV14 to TRBJ2-7, with TRBD2 as a possible D gene (7 bases). Germline CDR1 SGHDN, CDR2 FVKESK. The CDR3 sequence is 15 residues long. Trimming left V 2 bases short and J 2 bases short, with 13 bases between.